This paragraph reports one T cell receptor (beta chain). The germline V and J ends were trimmed by 6 bases and 3 bases, with 5 bases remaining between them. CDR1 and CDR2 from the germline V gene are DFQATT and SNEGSKA (reference sequence). This CDR3 is built from 10 residues. This sample stems from a study of OX40 agonist ivuxolimab in advanced cancers. TCRdb's copy holds only in-frame clones and misses some; the assay was immunoSEQ multiplex PCR. The sample includes tens of thousands of clones, about 86% of them seen just once. The chain joins TRBV20-1 to TRBJ1-2; D is uncertain. The source was CD4+ or CD8+ T cells sorted from blood, collected in a trial of the OX40 agonist ivuxolimab. The receptor comes from an adult with an advanced solid tumor such as melanoma, head and neck, liver or kidney cancer. As DNA, the CDR3 is TGCAGTGCGCGGGACTATGGCTACACCTTC. Translation: CSARDYGYTF.